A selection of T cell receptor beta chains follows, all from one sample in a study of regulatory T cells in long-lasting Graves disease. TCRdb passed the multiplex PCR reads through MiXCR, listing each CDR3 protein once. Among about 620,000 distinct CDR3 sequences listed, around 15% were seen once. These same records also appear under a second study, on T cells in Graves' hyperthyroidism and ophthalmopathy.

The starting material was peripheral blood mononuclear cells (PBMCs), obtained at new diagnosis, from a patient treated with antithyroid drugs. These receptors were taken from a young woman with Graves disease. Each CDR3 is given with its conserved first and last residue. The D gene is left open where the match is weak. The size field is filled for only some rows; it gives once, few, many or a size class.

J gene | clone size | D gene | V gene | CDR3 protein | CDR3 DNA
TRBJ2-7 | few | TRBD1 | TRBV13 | CASSLGSVGGFSSYEQYF | TGTGCCAGCAGCTTAGGTAGCGTAGGGGGCTTTTCAAGCTACGAGCAGTACTTC
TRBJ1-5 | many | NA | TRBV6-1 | CASRTSGADSNQPQHF | TGTGCCAGCAGGACGAGCGGGGCGGATAGCAATCAGCCCCAGCATTTT
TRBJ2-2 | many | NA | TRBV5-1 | CASSLSRGRFTGELFF | TGCGCCAGCAGCTTGTCTCGGGGGCGGTTCACCGGGGAGCTGTTTTTT
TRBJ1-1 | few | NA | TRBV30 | CAWSVWGKNTEAFF | TGTGCCTGGAGTGTGTGGGGAAAGAACACTGAAGCTTTCTTT
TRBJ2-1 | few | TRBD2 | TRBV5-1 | CASSPRTSGNDEQFF | TGCGCCAGCAGCCCTCGGACTAGCGGGAATGATGAGCAGTTCTTC
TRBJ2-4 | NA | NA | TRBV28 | CASSLNRGGPVDGKNIQYF | TGTGCCAGCAGTTTAAACCGCGGGGGCCCTGTGGACGGCAAAAACATTCAGTACTTC
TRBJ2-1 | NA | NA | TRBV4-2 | CASSQVVSRERGINEQFF | TGTGCCAGCAGCCAAGTGGTTTCGCGGGAGAGGGGGATCAATGAGCAGTTCTTC
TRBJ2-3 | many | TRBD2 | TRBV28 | CASRAPGLASDTQYF | TGTGCCAGCAGAGCCCCGGGACTAGCGTCAGATACGCAGTATTTT
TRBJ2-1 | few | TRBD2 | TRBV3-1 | CASSQDQGLAGGPENEQFF | TGTGCCAGCAGCCAAGATCAGGGACTAGCGGGAGGGCCAGAGAATGAGCAGTTCTTC
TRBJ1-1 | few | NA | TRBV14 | CASSDIYLTEAFF | TGTGCCAGTTCGGACATCTACTTAACTGAAGCTTTCTTT
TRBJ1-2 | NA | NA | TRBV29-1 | CSVELGYYGYTF | TGCAGCGTTGAATTGGGGTACTATGGCTACACCTTC
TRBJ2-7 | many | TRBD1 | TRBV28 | CASSLGTGVTYEQYF | TGTGCCAGCAGTTTGGGGACAGGGGTGACCTACGAGCAGTACTTC